What follows are 17 T cell receptor beta chains derived from one specimen sequenced in a study of identical twins. TCRdb re-called the 5' RACE reads through MiXCR, storing one row per CDR3 protein. Altogether nearly 650,000 distinct CDR3 sequences are present, 7.1% being singletons, with the ten largest covering about 1.5%. This sample also belongs to another study, concerning yellow fever vaccine responses in identical twins.

The sequencing input was PBMCs. Every receptor here comes from a woman aged 18 to 35 in good health.

This clonotype occurred many times. The J gene is TRBJ1-1, the V gene TRBV27; no firm D call. The length of the CDR3 is 15 residues. The germline gives CDR1 MNHEY, CDR2 SMNVEV (reference sequence). V dropped 2 bases and J dropped 2 bases, with 12 bases sitting between them. The CDR3 DNA follows: TGTGCCAGCAGTTTACGGCGCGAGATTAACACTGAAGCTTTCTTT. This sequence encodes CASSLRREINTEAFF.

This clonotype was detected ten times or more. A read error may account for a junction end that differs from germline. V and J are TRBV5-1 and TRBJ2-2; 7 nucleotides line up with TRBD2. The germline gives CDR1 SGHRS, CDR2 YFSETQ. The CDR3 runs 16 residues. The CDR3 DNA reads TGTGCCAGCAGTTTAGGGTTAGCGGGGAACACCGGGGAGCTGTTTTTT. Translated: CASSLGLAGNTGELFF. The variable domain in full, completed from reference TRBV5-1 and TRBJ2-2, reads KAGVTQTPRYLIKTRGQQVTLSCSPISGHRSVSWYQQTPGQGLQFLFEYFSETQRNKGNFPGRFSGRQFSNSRSEMNVSTLELGDSALYLCASSLGLAGNTGELFFGEGSRLTVL.

This clonotype appeared many times. The rearrangement links TRBV28 to TRBJ2-2, with 8 bases fitting TRBD1. The germline gives CDR1 MDHEN, CDR2 SYDVKM. V lost 6 bases to trimming and J lost 7 bases; unmatched junction nucleotides: 10. The CDR3 consists of 15 residues. The CDR3 spells CASRPRTGLNGELFF. As DNA, the CDR3 is TGTGCCAGCAGGCCCCGGACAGGGCTTAACGGGGAGCTGTTTTTT.

This clonotype was seen more than once but under ten times. The V gene is TRBV2, the J gene TRBJ2-7; no definite D call. Per germline, CDR1 SNHLY and CDR2 FYNNEI. V lost 2 bases to trimming and J lost 4 bases, with 12 bases between them. The CDR3 loop spans 14 amino acids. In DNA, the CDR3 is TGTGCCAGCAGTGAATATAGGGAACTGTACGAGCAGTACTTC. The encoded protein is CASSEYRELYEQYF.

The sample holds a few counts of this clonotype. The V and J genes are TRBV6-1 and TRBJ1-1; D is uncertain. The germline V gene has CDR1 MNHNS and CDR2 SASEGT. The CDR3 consists of 12 residues. V was trimmed by 7 bases and J by 3 bases, leaving 9 bases between them. The CDR3: CASTRQYTEAFF. CDR3 DNA sequence: TGTGCCAGCACCCGGCAGTACACTGAAGCTTTCTTT.

This clonotype was found a few times. The V gene is TRBV24-1, the J gene TRBJ1-5; no clear D gene. CDR1 is KGHDR and CDR2 is SFDVKD in the germline V gene. CDR3 size: 14 residues. The V gene lost 5 bases and the J gene lost 3 bases, with 10 bases spanning the gap. The CDR3 nucleotides are TGTGCCACCAGTGCGCGGTGGGCCAATCAGCCCCAGCATTTT. This encodes CATSARWANQPQHF.

This clonotype showed up many times. This chain uses TRBV5-6 with TRBJ2-2; 13 nucleotides align to TRBD2. Trimming at V came to 4 bases and at J to 6 bases, leaving 3 bases not matched to a gene. The V gene's germline CDR1 is SGHDT and CDR2 YYEEEE. CDR3 size: 15 residues. CDR3 nucleotides: TGTGCCAGCAGCCCCGGACTAGCGGGAGCCGGGGAGCTGTTTTTT. This codes for CASSPGLAGAGELFF.

This clonotype was counted many times. The CDR3 spells CASSFHPGTTYEQYF. CDR3 nucleotide sequence: TGTGCCAGCAGTTTTCACCCCGGGACTACCTACGAGCAGTACTTC. This sequence joins TRBV7-3 and TRBJ2-7; 7 nucleotides agree with TRBD2. The CDR3 totals 15 residues. The germline V gene has CDR1 SGHTA and CDR2 FQGTGA. With V trimmed by 6 bases and J by 2 bases, 10 bases remained unmatched.

This clonotype was detected ten times or more. Being one base from a much bigger clone, this may be a read error. The chain combines TRBV20-1 with TRBJ2-5; TRBD2 matches 11 bases. Germline CDR1 reads DFQATT; CDR2 reads SNEGSKA (reference sequence). The CDR3 extends over 14 amino acids. J was trimmed by 8 bases and V by 5 bases; bases with no gene match: 10. Here the CDR3 reads CSAETSGIGDTQYF. The DNA for the CDR3 is TGCAGTGCTGAGACTAGCGGGATTGGGGACACCCAGTACTTC.

V is TRBV20-1 and J is TRBJ2-5; D unclear. CDR3 length: 16 residues. Trimming removed 3 bases from V and 0 bases from J, with 17 bases in between. Germline assignment: CDR1 DFQATT and CDR2 SNEGSKA (reference sequence). In DNA, the CDR3 is TGCAGTGCTAGCGGTTACGGTACAAGAAACCAAGAGACCCAGTACTTC. Translated, it gives CSASGYGTRNQETQYF.

This chain connects TRBV5-1 to TRBJ2-7, with 8 bases aligning to TRBD2. CDR1 and CDR2 from the germline V gene are SGHRS and YFSETQ. The CDR3 runs 13 residues. Trimming at V came to 5 bases and at J to 6 bases, leaving 7 bases not matched to a gene. The CDR3 loop reads CASRSGSGFEQYF. The CDR3 DNA follows: TGCGCCAGCAGGAGCGGGAGTGGGTTCGAGCAGTACTTC.

This clonotype was seen at least ten times. The V call is TRBV15, the J call TRBJ2-3; D not resolved. Trimming removed 2 bases at V and 0 bases at J, with 9 bases between. Germline V lookup: CDR1 LNHNV, CDR2 YYDKDF (reference sequence). The CDR3 consists of 15 residues. CDR3 in DNA: TGTGCCACCAGCAGATTAAGACCCAGCACAGATACGCAGTATTTT. Its translation: CATSRLRPSTDTQYF. The full variable domain, completed using reference TRBV15 and TRBJ2-3, is DAMVIQNPRYQVTQFGKPVTLSCSQTLNHNVMYWYQQKSSQAPKLLFHYYDKDFNNEADTPDNFQSRRPNTSFCFLDIRSPGLGDTAMYLCATSRLRPSTDTQYFGPGTRLTVL.

This clonotype was detected ten times or more. This sequence joins TRBV28 and TRBJ1-3, with a possible D match to TRBD1 (5 bases). CDR3 length equals 13 residues. CDR1 is MDHEN and CDR2 is SYDVKM in the germline V gene. V was pared by 10 bases and J by 1 base, with 11 bases between. The CDR3 loop reads CATKGFSGNTIYF. DNA for the CDR3: TGTGCCACTAAGGGGTTTTCTGGAAACACCATATATTTT.

The DNA for the CDR3 is TGTGCCAGCAGTCAGGGGGGCAGGTCCGCTTTCTTT. It codes for CASSQGGRSAFF. The V call is TRBV6-5, the J call TRBJ1-1, with 7 bases aligning to TRBD1. The germline CDR1 and CDR2 sequences are MNHEY and SVGAGI. The CDR3 length is 12 residues. J gave up 11 bases and V 5 bases, and 8 bases lay outside the gene matches.

V usage is TRBV7-6 and J usage is TRBJ2-3, with D possibly matching TRBD1 (5 bases). The CDR3 spans 16 residues. Deletions cut 1 base from V and 0 bases from J, with 11 bases between. CDR1 SGHVS and CDR2 FNYEAQ come from the germline V gene. In nucleotides, the CDR3 is TGTGCCAGCAGCTTAGGGCAGGGTATTAGCACAGATACGCAGTATTTT. Encoded protein: CASSLGQGISTDTQYF.

This clonotype was found a few times. The chain links TRBV28 to TRBJ2-3; TRBD2 matches at 13 bases. The CDR3 runs 17 residues. With 7 bases clipped from V and 0 bases from J, the junction kept 7 bases outside the gene matches. The germline V gene encodes CDR1 MDHEN and CDR2 SYDVKM. This chain's CDR3 is CASIPGLAGPSTDTQYF. The CDR3 DNA follows: TGTGCCAGCATTCCGGGACTAGCGGGACCTAGCACAGATACGCAGTATTTT.

This clonotype was detected ten times or more. The chain joins TRBV11-2 to TRBJ2-5, with 11 bases that match TRBD2. V lost 0 bases and J lost 2; bases outside the gene matches: 11. Germline V gives CDR1 SGHAT, CDR2 FQNNGV. This CDR3 has 19 residues. CDR3 nucleotides: TGTGCCAGCAGCTTAGAACCCTCAGGTAGCGGGGGGGTACAAGAGACCCAGTACTTC. Translating gives CASSLEPSGSGGVQETQYF. Based on the CDR3 plus reference TRBV11-2 and TRBJ2-5, the full variable domain is EAGVAQSPRYKIIEKRQSVAFWCNPISGHATLYWYQQILGQGPKLLIQFQNNGVVDDSQLPKDRFSAERLKGVDSTLKIQPAKLEDSAVYLCASSLEPSGSGGVQETQYFGPGTRLLVL.